This record covers a single TCR beta chain. These data are taken from a study of shared clonotypes between healthy human individuals. This CDR3 is 15 amino acids long. Germline lookup yields CDR1 KGHSH and CDR2 LQKENI. V trimming: 2 bases; J trimming: 5 bases; junction bases outside the gene matches: 6. Generated by immunoSEQ multiplex PCR, the TCRdb table keeps only in-frame clones and is missing some. Among a few million clones listed, 85% to 95% were seen once. The receptor's source is a man in his late teens or twenties in good health. Some clones in this sample may be carry-over from other donors' samples. The source material was naive CD4+ T cells from PBMCs. The subset was: CD45RA+ positively selected. The rearrangement joins TRBV18 to TRBJ2-1; TRBD2 agrees at 7 bases. The CDR3 DNA sequence: TGTGCCAGCTCACCAGTAGCGGCGGGAGACAATGAGCAGTTCTTC. It is translated as CASSPVAAGDNEQFF.